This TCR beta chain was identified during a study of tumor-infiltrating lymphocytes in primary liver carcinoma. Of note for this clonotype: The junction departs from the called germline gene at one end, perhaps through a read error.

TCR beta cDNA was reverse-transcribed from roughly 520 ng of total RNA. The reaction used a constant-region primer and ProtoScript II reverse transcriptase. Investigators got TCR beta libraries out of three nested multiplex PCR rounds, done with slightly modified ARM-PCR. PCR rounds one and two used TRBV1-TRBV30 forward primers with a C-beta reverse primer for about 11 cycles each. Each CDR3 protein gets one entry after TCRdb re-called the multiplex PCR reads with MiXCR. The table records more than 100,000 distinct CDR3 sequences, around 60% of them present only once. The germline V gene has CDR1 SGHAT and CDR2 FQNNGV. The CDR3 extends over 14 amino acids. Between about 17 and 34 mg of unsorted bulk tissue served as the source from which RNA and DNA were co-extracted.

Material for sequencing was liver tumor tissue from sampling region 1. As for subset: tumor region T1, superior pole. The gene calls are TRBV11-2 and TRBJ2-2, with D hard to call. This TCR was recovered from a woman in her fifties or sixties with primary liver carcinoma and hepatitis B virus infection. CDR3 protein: CSSSLGSNTGELFF. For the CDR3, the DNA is TGTTCCAGCAGCTTAGGATCGAACACCGGGGAGCTGTTTTTT.